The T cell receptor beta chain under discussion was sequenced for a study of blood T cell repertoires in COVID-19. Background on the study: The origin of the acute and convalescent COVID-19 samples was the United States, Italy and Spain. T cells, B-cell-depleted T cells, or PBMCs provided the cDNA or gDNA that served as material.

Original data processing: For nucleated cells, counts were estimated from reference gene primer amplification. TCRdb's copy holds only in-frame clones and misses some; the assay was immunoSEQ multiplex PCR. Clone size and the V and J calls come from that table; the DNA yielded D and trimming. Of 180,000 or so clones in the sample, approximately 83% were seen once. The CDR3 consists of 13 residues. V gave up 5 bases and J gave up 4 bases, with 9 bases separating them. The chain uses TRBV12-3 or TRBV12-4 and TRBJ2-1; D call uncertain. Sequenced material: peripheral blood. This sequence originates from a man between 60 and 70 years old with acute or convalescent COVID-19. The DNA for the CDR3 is TGTGCCAGCAGTGCCTCTAGGTACAATGAGCAGTTCTTC. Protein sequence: CASSASRYNEQFF.